This T cell receptor (beta chain) was documented in a study of blood T cell dynamics during melanoma immunotherapy. Using immunoSEQ multiplex PCR, the repertoire was profiled, and TCRdb retains in-frame clones only, with some absent. The profile shows 2,500 to 3,500 clones, about 83% of them singletons. Stated time point: week 3, after first cycle of checkpoint inhibitor. Trimming removed 1 base at V and 4 bases at J, with 16 bases between. This CDR3 contains 16 residues. Germline V CDR1 and CDR2: SGHAT, FQNNGV. The receptor comes from a human donor with melanoma. Sequencing used blood, obtained from a patient treated with checkpoint blockade. V is TRBV11-2 and J is TRBJ1-2, with D perhaps matching TRBD1 (6 bases). The DNA of the CDR3 is TGTGCCAGCAGCTTAGTTCGGGGGGCGTCTCCCTATGGCTACACCTTC. Its translation: CASSLVRGASPYGYTF.